This TCR beta chain stems from a study of T cells after yellow fever vaccination (dated 2019 in TCRdb). About the study as a whole: The SMART-Seq v4 Ultra Low Input RNA kit was used to prepare libraries from fractions with low cell numbers. The cohort comprised two healthy male donors, one aged 18 to 30 and one aged 30 to 40 years. To follow T-cell clones before and after primary and booster YFV17D yellow fever vaccination, bulk TCR alpha and beta repertoires were sequenced over time. Blood was collected at multiple timepoints before and after primary and secondary immunization, and bulk PBMC replicates and cell subsets were isolated.

TCR cDNA was synthesized by 5'RACE template switching, through which a universal primer site and unique molecular identifiers were introduced. Priming of cDNA synthesis was performed from both the TCR alpha and TCR beta constant segments. Libraries were amplified in two PCR steps, with sample barcodes and sequencing adapters added in the second step. Sequencing of the libraries was done on either Illumina HiSeq 2500 (2x100 bp) or NovaSeq (2x150 bp). Concerning the study's data processing: Demultiplexing of reads and collapsing into UMI consensus sequences were performed with MIGEC, and V(D)J alignment was carried out with MiXCR. Vaccine-responding clonotypes were identified with edgeR using replicate PBMC samples, with FDR below 0.01 and a log2 fold change above 5 up to day 15 being required. Bulk clonotypes were assigned CD4 or CD8 identity according to which sequenced CD4 or CD8 repertoire held them at higher abundance. The public reads were quality trimmed at Q25 with fastp and then assembled into clones with MiXCR by TCRdb, keeping productive beta chains. Rows are combined by CDR3 protein, so each entry shows the most common genes and DNA. Clone size and V and J calls follow TCRdb, not the original study. The sample table shows fewer than 400,000 distinct CDR3 sequences, and around 6.4% are seen once. The top ten clones comprise 14% to 15% of the sample.

Broad study findings and their caveats: A small fraction of clonotypes appeared in both the CD4 and CD8 compartments, likely as a result of convergent recombination. After the booster, most clones that had expanded after primary vaccination were detected again (around 97% of CD4 and around 88% of CD8), suggesting broad maintenance of memory. Compared with the primary T-cell response, the secondary T-cell response was weaker but faster, peaking on day 5 rather than day 15. Computational filtering was needed because FACS-sorted repertoires could contain abundant contaminating clonotypes from the bulk population. Because the study included only a couple of donors, the extent to which the findings can be generalized is limited.

This clonotype was counted a few times. No antigen is known for it. No quality values exist for individual bases; no much larger clone is one base distant. The treatment or condition tag for this specimen amounts to: live attenuated yellow fever vaccine strain. At every blood-draw timepoint, two biological replicates of bulk PBMCs were collected. PBMCs were isolated from peripheral blood using a standard Ficoll-Paque protocol. RNA was extracted with TriZol from bulk PBMCs, CD4 and CD8 fractions, and dextramer-positive and dextramer-negative fractions. The CDR3 spans 14 residues, from the cysteine through the phenylalanine. Just the 42-base CDR3 DNA is kept, in frame starting at base 1. V loses 6 bases at its end and J loses 4 bases; junction bases beyond the gene matches: 6.

The V and J genes are TRBV12-3 or TRBV12-4 and TRBJ2-3; TRBD1 lines up with 8 middle nucleotides. The TCR sequence derives from a man younger than 40 who received the YFV17D yellow fever vaccine. Sequenced material: PBMCs, taken 5 days after the yellow fever booster vaccination. The CDR3 protein: CASRSGGTADTQYF. The sequenced DNA: TGTGCCAGCAGGTCAGGGGGCACGGCAGATACGCAGTATTTT.